There are a few counts of the clone carrying this T cell receptor beta chain. Its specificity is unknown. Using unique molecular identifiers, the investigators prepared the TCRbeta library. Each CDR3 protein gets one entry after TCRdb re-called the PCR reads with MiXCR. The sample holds roughly 570,000 distinct CDR3 sequences, 25% to 30% seen once. The V segment lost 5 bases and the J segment 4 bases; nucleotides outside the gene matches: 11. This CDR3 spans 15 amino acids. Germline CDR1 MNHEY, CDR2 SMNVEV (reference sequence). These data come from a study of T-cell reconstitution after alpha-beta-depleted transplantation in children. Study conclusions and caveats: T-cell counts and diversity at one year following transplant were attributed mainly to newly produced T cells. There were some patients whose high TCRbeta diversity at day 60 came from surviving recipient T cells and thymic progenitors.

This TCR was sampled from a boy less than two years old with Wiskott-Aldrich syndrome, due to receive a stem cell transplant. The sequencing here drew on PBMCs, taken before TCRalphabeta/CD19-depleted stem cell transplant. This chain joins TRBV27 and TRBJ2-7, with 7 bases lining up with TRBD2. In DNA form, the CDR3 reads TGTGCCAGCAGTCCCCGGGGGACTAAAGGGTACGAGCAGTACTTC. Its translation is CASSPRGTKGYEQYF.